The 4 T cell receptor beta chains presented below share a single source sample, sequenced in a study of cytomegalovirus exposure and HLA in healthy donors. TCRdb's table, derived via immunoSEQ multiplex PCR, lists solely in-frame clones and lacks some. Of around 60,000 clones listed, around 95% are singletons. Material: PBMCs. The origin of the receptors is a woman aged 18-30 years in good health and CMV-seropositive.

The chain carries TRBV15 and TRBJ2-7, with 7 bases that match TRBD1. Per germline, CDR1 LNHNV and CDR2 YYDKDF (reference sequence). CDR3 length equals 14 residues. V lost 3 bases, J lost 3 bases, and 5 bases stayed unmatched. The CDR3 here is CATSRRDSRYEQYF. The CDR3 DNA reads TGTGCCACCAGCAGGAGGGACAGCCGCTACGAGCAGTACTTC.

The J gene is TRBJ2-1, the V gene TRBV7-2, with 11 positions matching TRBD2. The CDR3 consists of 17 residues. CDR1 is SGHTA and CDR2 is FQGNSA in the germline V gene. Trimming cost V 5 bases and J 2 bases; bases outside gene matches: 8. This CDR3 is CASSLVRTSGPYNEQFF. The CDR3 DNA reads TGTGCCAGCAGCCTTGTCCGGACTAGCGGGCCCTACAATGAGCAGTTCTTC.

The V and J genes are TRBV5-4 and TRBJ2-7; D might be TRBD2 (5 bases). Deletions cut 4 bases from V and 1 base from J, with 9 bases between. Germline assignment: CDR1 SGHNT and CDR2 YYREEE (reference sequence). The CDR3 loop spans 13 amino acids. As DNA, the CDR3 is TGTGCCAGCAGCCCGGACTTTTCCTACGAGCAGTACTTC. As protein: CASSPDFSYEQYF.

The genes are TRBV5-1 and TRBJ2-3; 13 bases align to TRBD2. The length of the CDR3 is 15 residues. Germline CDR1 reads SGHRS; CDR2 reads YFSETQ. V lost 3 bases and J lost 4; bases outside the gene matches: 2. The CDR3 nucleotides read TGCGCCAGCAGCTCCGGACTAGCGGGGGCAGATACGCAGTATTTT. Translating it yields CASSSGLAGADTQYF. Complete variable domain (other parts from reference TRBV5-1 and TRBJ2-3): KAGVTQTPRYLIKTRGQQVTLSCSPISGHRSVSWYQQTPGQGLQFLFEYFSETQRNKGNFPGRFSGRQFSNSRSEMNVSTLELGDSALYLCASSSGLAGADTQYFGPGTRLTVL.